Described below is a single T cell receptor beta chain sequence and its context. This record belongs to a study of cytomegalovirus exposure and HLA in healthy donors. Germline-derived CDR1 and CDR2 are SQVTM and ANQGSEA. CDR3 length: 14 residues. V lost 6 bases and J lost 4; bases outside the gene matches: 9. Clones were sequenced by immunoSEQ multiplex PCR, and TCRdb holds only the in-frame ones, with some missing. The table has 100,000 to 150,000 clones, 90% to 96% seen once; the top ten hold 1.5% to 2%. The chain carries TRBV29-1 and TRBJ1-1, with TRBD1 identical over 9 bases. The sequence was collected from a man between 18 and 35 years old in good health and CMV-seronegative. Specimen: PBMCs. This CDR3 reads CSVEQGALSTEAFF. For the CDR3, the DNA is TGCAGCGTAGAACAGGGGGCGCTTAGCACTGAAGCTTTCTTT.